This TCR beta chain was sequenced for a study of naive and memory T cell subsets. The treatment here: skin biopsy from PPD injection site in Mantoux-positive individual. An oligonucleotide containing a UMI was ligated to the 3' end of TCR cDNA. Only a few counts were recorded for this clonotype. J lost 15 bases, V lost 6 bases, and 27 bases had no gene match. Germline CDR1 and CDR2: MDHEN and SYDVKM. The CDR3 sequence is 18 residues long. Amplification of ligated cDNA took four PCR rounds with SP2 and nested alpha and beta constant primers. TCRdb redid the calling of the UMI-ligation and nested PCR reads with MiXCR, one entry per CDR3 protein. The data show some 21,000 distinct CDR3 sequences, approximately 5.7% seen once.

The sequencing here drew on skin, taken from a tuberculin skin test site. The rearrangement uses TRBV28 and TRBJ2-4; 9 positions agree with TRBD2. The source of this sequence is an adult in good health. This chain's CDR3 is CASSLPPQGLSAGGRRYF. The CDR3 coding sequence is TGTGCCAGCAGCTTACCACCGCAAGGATTGTCAGCGGGAGGTCGTCGGTACTTC.